The next 2 T cell receptor beta chains were all read from a single sample in a study of vaccination and CD4 T cells after COVID-19. No antigen has been identified for these receptors. The treatment denotes: 10-day PBMC culture with coronavirus spike peptide pools or control peptides (ViraFEST assay). Oncomine TCR Beta short-read sequencing was applied to DNA from cultured CD4+ T cells. TCRdb recomputed calls from the PCR reads with MiXCR, one row per CDR3 protein. Of 25,000 to 30,000 distinct CDR3 sequences listed, around 60% were seen once; the top ten hold approximately 16%. The sequencing here drew on CD4+ T cells from blood, cultured in vitro, taken after SARS-CoV-2 vaccination. These receptor sequences come from a human donor who received a COVID-19 vaccine.

Of note for this clonotype: The junction departs from germline at one end; a sequencing error may be responsible. The V call is TRBV6-2 or TRBV6-3, the J call TRBJ1-1; a possible D gene is TRBD1 (5 bases). Germline V CDR1 and CDR2: MNHEY, SVGEGT. This CDR3 contains 17 residues. The CDR3 protein is CAGSYGLFGGANTEAFF. The CDR3 DNA reads as TGTGCCGGCAGTTACGGCCTCTTCGGGGGAGCGAACACTGAAGCTTTCTTT.

V gene TRBV10-3 combines with J gene TRBJ2-7; 10 nucleotides line up with TRBD1. The V and J ends lost 2 bases and 3 bases, in that order; junction bases with no gene match: 13. This CDR3 is 18 amino acids long. Germline loops: CDR1 ENHRY, CDR2 SYGVKD. The CDR3 DNA sequence: TGTGCCATCAGTGAGGCAGGGGGACAGGGGATTCTACGCTACGAGCAGTACTTC. It translates to CAISEAGGQGILRYEQYF.